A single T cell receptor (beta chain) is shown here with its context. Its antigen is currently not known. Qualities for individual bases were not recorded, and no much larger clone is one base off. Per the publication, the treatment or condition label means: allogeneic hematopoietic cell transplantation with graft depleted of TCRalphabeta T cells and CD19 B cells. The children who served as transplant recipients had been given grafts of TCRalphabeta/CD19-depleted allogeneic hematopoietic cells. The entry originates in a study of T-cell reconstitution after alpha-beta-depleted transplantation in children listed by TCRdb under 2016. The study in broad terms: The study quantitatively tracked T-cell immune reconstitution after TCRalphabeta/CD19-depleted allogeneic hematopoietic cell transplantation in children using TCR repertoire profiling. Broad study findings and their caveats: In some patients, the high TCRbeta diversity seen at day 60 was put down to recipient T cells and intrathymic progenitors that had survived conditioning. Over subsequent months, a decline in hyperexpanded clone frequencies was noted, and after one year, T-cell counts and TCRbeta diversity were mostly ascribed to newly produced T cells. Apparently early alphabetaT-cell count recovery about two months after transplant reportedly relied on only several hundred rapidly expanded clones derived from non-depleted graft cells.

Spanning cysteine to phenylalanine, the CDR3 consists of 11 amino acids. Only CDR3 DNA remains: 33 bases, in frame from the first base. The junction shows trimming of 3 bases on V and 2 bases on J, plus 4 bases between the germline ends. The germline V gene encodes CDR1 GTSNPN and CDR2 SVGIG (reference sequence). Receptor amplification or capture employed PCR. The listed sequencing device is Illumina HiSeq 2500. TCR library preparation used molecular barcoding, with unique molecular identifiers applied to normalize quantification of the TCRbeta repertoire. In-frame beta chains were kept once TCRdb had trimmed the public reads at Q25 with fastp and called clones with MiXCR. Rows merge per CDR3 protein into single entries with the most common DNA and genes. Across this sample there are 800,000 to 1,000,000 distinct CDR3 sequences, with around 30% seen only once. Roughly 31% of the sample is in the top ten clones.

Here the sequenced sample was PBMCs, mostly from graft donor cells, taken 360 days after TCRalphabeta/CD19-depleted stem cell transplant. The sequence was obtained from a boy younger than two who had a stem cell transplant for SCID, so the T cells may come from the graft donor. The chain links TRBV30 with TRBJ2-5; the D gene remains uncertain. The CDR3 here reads CAWRVQETQYF. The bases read TGTGCCTGGAGGGTGCAAGAGACCCAGTACTTC.